This T cell receptor (beta chain) derives from a study of glioma-infiltrating T cells after dendritic cell vaccination listed by TCRdb under 2016. In the study overall: A cohort of 15 glioblastoma patients from Phase I and II dendritic cell vaccination trials was included, of whom 9 were newly diagnosed and 6 had recurrent disease. Patients received autologous tumor lysate-pulsed dendritic cell vaccination between about 2003 and 2012. The vaccine was prepared from monocyte-derived dendritic cells that were cultured for about 7 days with IL-4 and GM-CSF and then pulsed overnight with autologous tumor lysate. Each patient was given three intradermal dendritic cell vaccine injections, spaced two weeks apart, in the arm below the axilla. In glioblastoma patients vaccinated with dendritic cells, deep sequencing of TCR beta CDR3 regions served to measure tumor-infiltrating lymphocyte content and to compare repertoires between tumor and blood. Survival after dendritic cell vaccination was correlated with TCR sequencing metrics such as TIL content and the overlap between tumor and blood repertoires. The research as a whole found: Higher estimated pretreatment TIL content predicted longer time to progression and overall survival after dendritic cell vaccination. The response model built on TCR overlap across three groups was characterized as speculative, with prospective validation still needed. The cohort was small and heterogeneous, only a few patients had full blood and tumor sets, and even fewer had initial-recurrent tumor pairs. TCR clonality showed no direct relationship with survival, which suggests that a diverse polyclonal response may be important.

On this clone: What this receptor recognizes is not known. There are no base qualities to consult, and no much larger clone falls within one base.

Selection of patients required sufficient residual fresh-frozen tumor tissue and over two years of available survival data. Although molecular status otherwise differed among the glioblastoma patients, no patient had an isocitrate dehydrogenase mutation. PBMC were collected before vaccination, two weeks after the third vaccination, and at tumor progression if tumor progression occurred. Genomic DNA was extracted with the Qiagen DNeasy Blood extraction Kit. The CDR3 starts with the cysteine, ends with the phenylalanine, and has 14 residues. Of all the DNA, just the CDR3 is kept, 42 bases in frame from base 1. V is clipped by 5 bases and J by 5 bases, and the sequence between their germline boundaries is 14 bases long. In the germline V gene, CDR1 corresponds to SGHNT and CDR2 to YENEEA. TCRB CDR3 regions were amplified from roughly 1.8 ug genomic DNA, or all available DNA if less, using the immunoSEQ assay. The multiplex PCR relied on 60 forward primers for TCR V beta segments and 13 reverse primers for J beta segments. To estimate the number of reads per starting template, synthetic control templates were added to each sample at limiting dilution. Reads of 87 bp were generated by sequencing on the Illumina HiSeq System. Per the source publication's procedure: PCR and sequencing errors were removed by a nearest neighbor algorithm that merged closely related sequences. TCR overlap was measured as the percentage of unique tumor TCR beta sequences that were also present in the peripheral blood of the same patient. TCRdb mirrors the immuneACCESS table, restricted to in-frame sequences. Some clones are absent from its copies; in checked studies, under half trace to an unresolved V gene, and the reason for the others is unknown. That table is the source of V, J and clone size, and D and trimming were worked out from the DNA. The sample data list tens of thousands of clones, and over 75% of these were observed just once. 2.5% to 3% of the sample belongs to the ten largest clones.

The rearranged chain carries TRBV11-3 and TRBJ2-3, and perhaps TRBD2 as D gene, on 5 matching bases. The source is a human donor with glioblastoma. Sequenced here: blood, sampled before dendritic cell vaccination. The DNA reads TGTGCCAGCAGCCCCCGAGGGAGTGGAGATACGCAGTATTTT. Protein translation: CASSPRGSGDTQYF.